The clone carrying this T cell receptor (beta chain) appeared many times. The antigen is unknown. The sample's time point: sample taken at primary tumor resection. This record comes from a study of spatial heterogeneity in lung cancer. About the research overall: Averaged across combinations, each unique TCR and UMI pairing appeared more than ten times in raw reads, which were uncorrected. Study observations and caveats: Counts that tracked tumor mutation counts were those of expanded intratumoral alpha and beta TCRs.

The V gene end was trimmed by 5 bases and the J gene end by 5 bases; junction bases not matched to a gene: 9. Germline V lookup: CDR1 LGHDT, CDR2 YNNKEL (reference sequence). CDR3 length equals 14 residues. TCRdb re-derived calls from the 5' RACE reads in MiXCR, one entry per CDR3 protein. The sample has some 25,000 distinct CDR3 sequences, approximately 6.5% seen once; the top ten hold roughly a quarter. Sequenced material: lung tumor tissue, taken at surgery. This TCR was recovered from a male donor with early-stage non-small cell lung cancer. J is TRBJ2-7 and V is TRBV3-1, with 7 nucleotides matching TRBD1. CDR3 in DNA: TGTGCCAGCAGCTTAAGAGGGGGCAGGGACGAGCAGTACTTC. Translation: CASSLRGGRDEQYF.